One and the same sample provided the 10 T cell receptor beta chains below, sequenced in a study of cytomegalovirus exposure and HLA in healthy donors. Primers included in the PCR were 60 Vbeta and 13 Jbeta primers. This table comes from immunoSEQ multiplex PCR, and its TCRdb copy is limited to in-frame clones, with some not included. The sample gives about 140,000 clones, roughly 83% of which show up once; about 3.4% is in the top ten. Sequencing was done on a sample of PBMCs. Receptor source: a female donor in good health and CMV-seronegative.

The rearrangement uses TRBV10-3 and TRBJ2-2; tentative D call: TRBD2 (6 bases). Trimming removed 5 bases at V and 6 bases at J, with 16 bases between. Germline V gene data show CDR1 as ENHRY and CDR2 as SYGVKD. CDR3 length equals 15 residues. CDR3 residues: CAISRRETRAGELFF. The CDR3 DNA follows: TGTGCCATCAGTCGCCGGGAGACGAGGGCCGGGGAGCTGTTTTTT.

This clone is a singleton in its sample. The chain combines TRBV7-9 with TRBJ2-6; 9 bases match TRBD1. The CDR3 has 17 residues. J was trimmed by 4 bases and V by 5 bases; bases with no gene match: 9. The germline CDR1 and CDR2 sequences are SEHNR and FQNEAQ (reference sequence). CDR3 protein: CASSPGTGMKGANVLTF. The CDR3 nucleotides are TGTGCCAGCAGCCCCGGGACAGGGATGAAGGGGGCCAACGTCCTGACTTTC.

The chain is built from TRBV9 and TRBJ2-1; no definite D call. The CDR3 totals 13 residues. Trimming pared 3 bases from V and 1 base from J, leaving 5 bases between. CDR1 is SGDLS and CDR2 is YYNGEE in the germline V gene. CDR3 sequence: CASSAGSYNEQFF. CDR3 DNA sequence: TGTGCCAGCAGCGCCGGGTCCTACAATGAGCAGTTCTTC.

The J gene is TRBJ2-7, the V gene TRBV11-2; 14 bases line up with TRBD2. J was trimmed by 3 bases and V by 5 bases; bases with no gene match: 3. Germline V CDR1 and CDR2: SGHAT, FQNNGV. CDR3 length: 15 residues. DNA of the CDR3: TGTGCCAGCAGCCTGGGACTAGCGGGAGTCTACGAGCAGTACTTC. Translating gives CASSLGLAGVYEQYF. Variable domain in full (rest from reference TRBV11-2 and TRBJ2-7): EAGVAQSPRYKIIEKRQSVAFWCNPISGHATLYWYQQILGQGPKLLIQFQNNGVVDDSQLPKDRFSAERLKGVDSTLKIQPAKLEDSAVYLCASSLGLAGVYEQYFGPGTRLTVT.

For this clone: The junction does not match germline at one end; this may be a read error. The genes are TRBV7-7 and TRBJ2-5; 9 bases fit TRBD1. Per germline, CDR1 SSHAT and CDR2 FNYEAQ (reference sequence). The CDR3 runs 16 residues. In DNA, the CDR3 is TGTGCTAGCAGCTTAGGGAGAACAGGGGGCGGGGAGACCCAGTACTTC. It yields the protein CASSLGRTGGGETQYF.

V gene TRBV11-2 combines with J gene TRBJ2-1; 11 positions match TRBD2. The germline V gene has CDR1 SGHAT and CDR2 FQNNGV. The CDR3 runs 16 residues. J gave up 6 bases and V 2 bases, and 6 bases lay outside the gene matches. CDR3 nucleotide sequence: TGTGCCAGCAGCTTATTTACTAGCGGGAGTAGCAATGAGCAGTTCTTC. As protein: CASSLFTSGSSNEQFF. The full variable domain, its missing parts supplied by reference TRBV11-2 and TRBJ2-1, is EAGVAQSPRYKIIEKRQSVAFWCNPISGHATLYWYQQILGQGPKLLIQFQNNGVVDDSQLPKDRFSAERLKGVDSTLKIQPAKLEDSAVYLCASSLFTSGSSNEQFFGPGTRLTVL.

In this sample, this clone turned up once. V and J are TRBV7-9 and TRBJ2-5; 7 positions match TRBD1. The CDR3 spans 15 residues. V shed 2 bases and J 1 base; nucleotides not matched to a gene: 4. In germline, CDR1 is SEHNR, CDR2 FQNEAQ (reference sequence). The CDR3 DNA sequence: TGTGCCAGCAGCTTATCGGGACAGTCCCAAGAGACCCAGTACTTC. Protein: CASSLSGQSQETQYF.

The V gene is TRBV27, the J gene TRBJ2-1; 7 bases line up with TRBD2. The CDR3 is 17 amino acids. The germline gives CDR1 MNHEY, CDR2 SMNVEV (reference sequence). After removal of 0 bases from V and 0 bases from J, the junction contained 5 bases not matched to a gene. The CDR3 loop is CASSLSSSGSSYNEQFF. DNA of the CDR3: TGTGCCAGCAGTTTATCTTCTAGCGGAAGCTCCTACAATGAGCAGTTCTTC.

The V call is TRBV6-5, the J call TRBJ2-7; 8 positions agree with TRBD1. With 6 bases clipped from V and 6 bases from J, the junction kept 7 bases outside the gene matches. The CDR3 has 13 amino acids. Germline lookup yields CDR1 MNHEY and CDR2 SVGAGI. The CDR3 loop is CASSRTGGGEQYF. In nucleotides, the CDR3 is TGTGCCAGCAGCCGTACAGGGGGAGGCGAGCAGTACTTC.

The chain uses TRBV6-1 and TRBJ1-1; D not certain. Germline-derived CDR1 and CDR2 are MNHNS and SASEGT. This CDR3 is built from 12 residues. The germline V and J ends were trimmed by 7 bases and 3 bases, with 9 bases remaining between them. CDR3 residues: CASTWRYTEAFF. The CDR3 DNA sequence: TGTGCCAGCACCTGGAGATACACTGAAGCTTTCTTT.